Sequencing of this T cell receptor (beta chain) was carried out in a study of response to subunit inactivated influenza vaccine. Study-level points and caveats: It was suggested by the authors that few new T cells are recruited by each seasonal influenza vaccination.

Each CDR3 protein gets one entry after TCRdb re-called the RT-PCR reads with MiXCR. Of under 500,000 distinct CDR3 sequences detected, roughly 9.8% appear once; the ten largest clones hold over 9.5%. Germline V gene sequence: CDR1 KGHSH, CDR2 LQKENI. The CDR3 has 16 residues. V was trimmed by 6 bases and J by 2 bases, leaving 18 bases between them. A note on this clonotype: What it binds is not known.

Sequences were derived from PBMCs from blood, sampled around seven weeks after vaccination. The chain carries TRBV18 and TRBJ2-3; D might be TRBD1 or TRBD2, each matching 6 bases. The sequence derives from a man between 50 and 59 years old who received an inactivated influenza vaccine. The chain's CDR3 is CASSPLDSGLTDTQYF. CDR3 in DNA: TGTGCCAGCTCTCCCTTGGACAGCGGGCTCACAGATACGCAGTATTTT.